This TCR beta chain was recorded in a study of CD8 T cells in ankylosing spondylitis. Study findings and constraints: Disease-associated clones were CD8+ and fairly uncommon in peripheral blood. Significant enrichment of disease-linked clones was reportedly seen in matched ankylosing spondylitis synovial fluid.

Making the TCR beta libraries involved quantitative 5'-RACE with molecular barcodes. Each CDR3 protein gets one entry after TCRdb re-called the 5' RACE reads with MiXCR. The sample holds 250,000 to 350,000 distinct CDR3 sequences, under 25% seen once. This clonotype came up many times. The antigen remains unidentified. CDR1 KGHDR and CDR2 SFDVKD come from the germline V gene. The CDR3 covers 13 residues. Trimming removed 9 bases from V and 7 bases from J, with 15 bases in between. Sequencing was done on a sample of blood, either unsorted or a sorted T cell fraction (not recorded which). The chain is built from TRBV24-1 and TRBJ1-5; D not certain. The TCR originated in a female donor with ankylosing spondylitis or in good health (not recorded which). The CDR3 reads CATGYGEGQPQHF. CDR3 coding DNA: TGTGCCACCGGATACGGGGAGGGACAGCCCCAGCATTTT.